This T cell receptor beta chain was retrieved from a study of blood T cell repertoires in COVID-19. Study background: Italy, Spain and the United States were the sources of the convalescent and acute COVID-19 samples.

This table comes from immunoSEQ multiplex PCR, and its TCRdb copy is limited to in-frame clones, with some not included. In the table there are some 240,000 clones, around 80% of which are singletons. This CDR3 is 12 amino acids long. Trimming cost V 8 bases and J 2 bases, with 9 bases left between them. Germline V CDR1 and CDR2: ENHRY, SYGVKD. This clonotype was sampled from a woman aged 65 to 85 with acute or convalescent COVID-19. Sequencing was performed on peripheral blood. This rearrangement joins TRBV10-3 to TRBJ2-5; perhaps TRBD1 as D (5 bases). CDR3 sequence: CAIGQKQETQYF. The DNA of the CDR3 is TGTGCCATCGGACAAAAACAAGAGACCCAGTACTTC.